The 5 T cell receptor beta chains below all came from one sample that was sequenced in a study of neurological immune-mediated disorders. Time point described: longitudinal time-point 1 (baseline). MiXCR, run by TCRdb on the 5' RACE reads, gives a single entry per CDR3 protein. The sample records more than 70,000 distinct CDR3 sequences, roughly 10% being singletons. Specimen: PBMCs. Every receptor here comes from a man aged 25 to 40 in good health.

This clonotype was recorded many times. This sequence joins TRBV7-8 and TRBJ2-7; no clear D. CDR3 size: 13 residues. The germline gives CDR1 SGHVS, CDR2 FQNEAQ. The V gene lost 2 bases and the J gene lost 2 bases, with 7 bases spanning the gap. The CDR3 sequence: CASSLSRTYEQYF. CDR3 DNA: TGTGCCAGCAGCTTAAGCAGGACCTACGAGCAGTACTTC.

The table lists this clonotype with many counts. The chain employs TRBV29-1 and TRBJ1-1; the D is unclear. CDR3 length: 9 residues. Germline V gene lookup returns CDR1 SQVTM and CDR2 ANQGSEA. Trimming took off 6 bases at V and 7 bases at J, with 6 bases between the two ends. The CDR3 spells CSVAGEAFF. The CDR3 coding sequence is TGCAGCGTCGCAGGTGAAGCTTTCTTT. Supplemented by reference TRBV29-1 and TRBJ1-1, the full variable domain reads SAVISQKPSRDICQRGTSLTIQCQVDSQVTMMFWYRQQPGQSLTLIATANQGSEATYESGFVIDKFPISRPNLTFSTLTVSNMSPEDSSIYLCSVAGEAFFGQGTRLTVV.

This clonotype occurred many times. The genes are TRBV12-3 or TRBV12-4 and TRBJ1-5; D might be TRBD1 (5 bases). There are 12 residues in the CDR3. Trimming took 5 bases from V and 11 from J, leaving 13 bases between them. CDR3 coding DNA: TGTGCCAGCAGTCAGGGACCGACGGCCCAGCATTTT. Translated, it gives CASSQGPTAQHF.

This clonotype was seen a handful of times. The CDR3 DNA reads TGTGCCAGCAGCCCGTCGACGTGGGCCCAAGAGACCCAGTACTTC. It specifies CASSPSTWAQETQYF. The chain links TRBV7-9 to TRBJ2-5, with D hard to call. The V and J ends lost 5 bases and 1 base respectively, with 14 bases between them. CDR1 is SEHNR, CDR2 FQNEAQ, per germline (reference sequence). This CDR3 has 15 residues.

This clonotype was seen ten or more times. The V gene is TRBV28, the J gene TRBJ2-6; D is ambiguous. The CDR3 has 14 residues. V lost 2 bases and J lost 7, with 9 bases in between. Germline V CDR1 and CDR2: MDHEN, SYDVKM. The chain's CDR3 is CASSLPGSANVLTF. CDR3 nucleotides: TGTGCCAGCAGTTTACCGGGCAGCGCCAACGTCCTGACTTTC.